This TCR beta chain was documented in a study of T cell repertoires in cytomegalovirus infection. Study overall: Indicated by public TCR beta signatures were CMV infection and matching HLA type. Study-level points and caveats: The ex vivo response was dominated by HLA-C-restricted CMV-specific TCR beta clonotypes.

One entry per CDR3 protein, called by TCRdb with MiXCR from the reads. Here the sample spans about 700,000 distinct CDR3 sequences, roughly 30% being singletons. V lost 6 bases, J lost 2 bases, and 20 bases lay in between. The CDR3 length is 17 residues. CDR1 MNHEY and CDR2 SVGEGT come from the germline V gene. Turning to this clonotype: Its antigen remains unidentified.

Sequencing was performed on cultured PBMCs, taken from culture after CMV antigen stimulation. This clonotype was sampled from a human donor in good health (CMV status not recorded). Some clones in this sample may be carry-over from other donors' samples. V and J are TRBV6-2 or TRBV6-3 and TRBJ2-1; D gene unclear. The DNA of the CDR3 is TGTGCCAGCAGCCGAAGAACAGCTTCTTTTACCTACAATGAGCAGTTCTTC. As protein: CASSRRTASFTYNEQFF.